These T cell receptor beta chains were read from a single sample in a study of naive and memory T cell subsets. TCRdb independently ran MiXCR on the UMI-ligation and nested PCR reads; one entry per CDR3 protein. The data show some 28,000 distinct CDR3 sequences, around 10% seen once. Sequencing input: effector memory CD4+ T cells from blood. The receptors were gathered from a human donor in good health. Each CDR3 is given with its conserved first and last residue. Fields, in order: D gene, V gene, clone size, J gene, CDR3 DNA, CDR3 protein. A D gene is named only where the DNA matches it firmly. Rows give clone size only sometimes, using once, few, many, or a class for an expanded clone.

NA	TRBV19	medium-sized	TRBJ2-3	TGTGCCAGTAGTAATGGACAGACGACTAGCACAGATACGCAGTATTTT	CASSNGQTTSTDTQYF
TRBD2	TRBV10-3	few	TRBJ2-7	TGTGCCATCAGTGACACTAGCGGCTACGAGCAGTACTTC	CAISDTSGYEQYF
NA	TRBV30	large	TRBJ2-3	TGTGCCTGGATCGGTAGGGGCAAGCTTGGGGATACGCAGTATTTT	CAWIGRGKLGDTQYF
TRBD1	TRBV2	few	TRBJ1-1	TGTGCCAGCAGCCTTAAAGGGACAGGGGATGAAGCTTTCTTT	CASSLKGTGDEAFF
TRBD1	TRBV9	NA	TRBJ1-2	TGTGCCAGCAGCGTCGGGACAGGCCGAGGGGGCTACACCTTC	CASSVGTGRGGYTF
NA	TRBV7-6	NA	TRBJ1-1	TGTGCCAGCAGCTTATCGGAGTGGAGGGGCAACACTGAAGCTTTCTTT	CASSLSEWRGNTEAFF
NA	TRBV7-8	once	TRBJ1-4	TGTGCCAGCAGCTTAGTCGGGGGCGCGGTTGCTAATGAAAAACTGTTTTTT	CASSLVGGAVANEKLFF
TRBD2	TRBV20-1	NA	TRBJ2-7	TGCAGTGCTAGAGATCACTCCTACTCAGCCCAGCGGGGCCCCTACGAGCAGTACTTC	CSARDHSYSAQRGPYEQYF
TRBD2	TRBV3-1	few	TRBJ2-7	TGTGCCAGCAGCCCGACCGGGACTAGCGGGAGGTACACCTACGAGCAGTACTTC	CASSPTGTSGRYTYEQYF
NA	TRBV28	many	TRBJ2-7	TGTGCCAGCAGCACGTCCTGGTCCTACGAGCAGTACTTC	CASSTSWSYEQYF
TRBD2	TRBV20-1	many	TRBJ2-3	TGCAGTGCTAAAACACGACTAGCGTTTACAGATACGCAGTATTTT	CSAKTRLAFTDTQYF
NA	TRBV24-1	many	TRBJ2-3	TGTGCCACCAGTAACTACGGATCTACAGATACGCAGTATTTT	CATSNYGSTDTQYF
TRBD1	TRBV12-5	NA	TRBJ1-1	TGTGCTAGTGGCCGGGACAGGGATGAAGCTTTCTTT	CASGRDRDEAFF
TRBD1	TRBV5-1	NA	TRBJ2-2	TGCGCCAGCAGGCCAGAGACAGGGCCGAAATCGAACACCGGGGAGCTGTTTTTT	CASRPETGPKSNTGELFF
TRBD2	TRBV11-3	few	TRBJ2-1	TGTGCCAGCAGCAAACTAGCGGGAACCTACAATGAGCAGTTCTTC	CASSKLAGTYNEQFF
NA	TRBV25-1	medium-sized	TRBJ2-2	TGTGCCAGCAGTGGGCAGTCGAACACCGGGGAGCTGTTTTTT	CASSGQSNTGELFF